The source of this T cell receptor beta chain is a study of T cells in women clearing cervical HPV infection. The repertoire was sequenced with immunoSEQ multiplex PCR; TCRdb's copy has only in-frame clones and lacks some. Its table records some 40,000 clones. The sequenced material came from blood buffy coat. The receptor's source is a woman between 18 and 70 years old with a cervical HPV16 infection that either progressed to CIN3+ or cleared (not recorded which).

This CDR3 reads CASSLAGGLTDTQYF. The DNA read from the CDR3 is TGCGCCAGCAGCCTAGCGGGGGGGCTCACAGATACG. The genes are TRBV5-1 and TRBJ2-3; 12 bases map to TRBD2. The CDR3 extends 3 residues past the end of the read, so its final part is completed from the germline J gene. This CDR3 spans 15 amino acids. With 4 bases clipped from V and 2 bases from J, the junction kept 2 bases outside the gene matches. Germline V gives CDR1 SGHRS, CDR2 YFSETQ.